This TCR beta chain was captured by sequencing in a study of blood T cell repertoires in COVID-19. Study at large: Sources were T cells, B-cell-depleted T cells, or PBMCs; the material itself was cDNA or gDNA.

V was shortened by 1 base and J by 4 bases, with 15 bases between the two germline ends. The length of the CDR3 is 15 residues. CDR1 and CDR2 from the germline V gene are SGDLS and YYNGEE. Produced via immunoSEQ multiplex PCR; TCRdb's table is partial and in-frame only. The profile shows about 78,000 clones, 87% of them singletons. The chain has TRBV9 and TRBJ2-7; tentative D call: TRBD2 (6 bases). The sequence was obtained from a woman older than 75 with active or convalescent COVID-19. Sequenced input: peripheral blood. CDR3 amino acids: CASSVSGLPYYEQYF. The CDR3, as DNA: TGTGCCAGCAGCGTAAGCGGGCTACCATATTACGAGCAGTACTTC.